This passage covers 9 T cell receptor beta chains from one sample sequenced in a study of T-cell reconstitution after alpha-beta-depleted transplantation in children. Unique molecular identifiers were incorporated when the TCRbeta library was constructed. TCRdb re-called the PCR reads with MiXCR, one entry per CDR3 protein. The repertoire includes about 980,000 distinct CDR3 sequences, about 31% of them detected once, and 28% sits in the top ten. The sequencing used PBMCs, mostly from graft donor cells, collected 360 days after TCRalphabeta/CD19-depleted stem cell transplant. These TCRs come from a boy younger than two who had a stem cell transplant for SCID, so the T cells may come from the graft donor.

The rearrangement links TRBV5-1 to TRBJ2-2; TRBD1 matches at 10 bases. The germline V gene encodes CDR1 SGHRS and CDR2 YFSETQ. Trimming removed 0 bases from V and 5 bases from J; junction bases left unmatched: 4. This CDR3 is built from 16 residues. In DNA, the CDR3 is TGCGCCAGCAGCTTGGGGACAGGGGGAAGTACCGGGGAGCTGTTTTTT. Amino acid sequence: CASSLGTGGSTGELFF. Using reference TRBV5-1 and TRBJ2-2 for the parts outside the CDR3, the full variable domain is KAGVTQTPRYLIKTRGQQVTLSCSPISGHRSVSWYQQTPGQGLQFLFEYFSETQRNKGNFPGRFSGRQFSNSRSEMNVSTLELGDSALYLCASSLGTGGSTGELFFGEGSRLTVL.

J is TRBJ2-5 and V is TRBV20-1, with a tentative D call TRBD2 (6 bases). The length of the CDR3 is 12 residues. V lost 7 bases to trimming and J lost 3 bases, with 12 bases between them. Germline V gene data show CDR1 as DFQATT and CDR2 as SNEGSKA (reference sequence). The CDR3 DNA follows: TGCAGTGTTAGTAGACTAGAAGAGACCCAGTACTTC. This sequence encodes CSVSRLEETQYF.

This clonotype was observed a few times. The J gene is TRBJ2-1, the V gene TRBV5-1; the match to TRBD1 covers 9 bases. The CDR3 is made up of 15 amino acids. J gave up 4 bases and V 4 bases, and 6 bases lay outside the gene matches. Germline assignment: CDR1 SGHRS and CDR2 YFSETQ. The CDR3, as DNA: TGCGCCAGCAGCGCCCGGGACAGGGAGTACAATGAGCAGTTCTTC. It translates to CASSARDREYNEQFF. The variable domain in full, with the rest retrieved from reference TRBV5-1 and TRBJ2-1, is KAGVTQTPRYLIKTRGQQVTLSCSPISGHRSVSWYQQTPGQGLQFLFEYFSETQRNKGNFPGRFSGRQFSNSRSEMNVSTLELGDSALYLCASSARDREYNEQFFGPGTRLTVL.

This clonotype was seen repeatedly, ten times or more. The chain recombines TRBV20-1 with TRBJ2-7, with a tentative D call TRBD1 (5 bases). V was pared by 5 bases and J by 4 bases, with 15 bases between. CDR1 is DFQATT, CDR2 SNEGSKA, per germline (reference sequence). The CDR3 consists of 13 residues. The CDR3 DNA sequence: TGCAGTGCTGCCCACAGGACGTTATACGAGCAGTACTTC. It yields the protein CSAAHRTLYEQYF.

V and J are TRBV12-3 or TRBV12-4 and TRBJ1-1; D uncertain. The CDR3 covers 13 residues. The V end lost 5 bases, the J end lost 5 bases, and 12 bases lay between the germline ends. Written as DNA, the CDR3 is TGTGCCAGCAGTACTTTGATCGATACTGAAGCTTTCTTT. Its protein is CASSTLIDTEAFF.

This chain joins TRBV7-6 and TRBJ2-2, with D perhaps TRBD1 (5 bases). The CDR3 has 15 amino acids. Between the trimmed V and J ends, which lost 4 bases and 1 base, there was a span of 10 bases. Germline CDR1 reads SGHVS; CDR2 reads FNYEAQ. The CDR3 here is CASSSFDRNTGELFF. In nucleotides, the CDR3 is TGTGCCAGCAGCTCTTTCGACAGGAACACCGGGGAGCTGTTTTTT. The whole variable domain, filled in from reference TRBV7-6 and TRBJ2-2, reads GAGVSQSPRYKVTKRGQDVALRCDPISGHVSLYWYRQALGQGPEFLTYFNYEAQQDKSGLPNDRFSAERPEGSISTLTIQRTEQRDSAMYRCASSSFDRNTGELFFGEGSRLTVL.

A few counts support this clonotype. The chain couples TRBV9 to TRBJ2-1; D is uncertain. CDR3 length: 17 residues. Deletions cut 1 base from V and 4 bases from J, with 18 bases between. Germline V gene sequence: CDR1 SGDLS, CDR2 YYNGEE. DNA for the CDR3: TGTGCCAGCAGCGTATTTCCCGTCGGACGAGAATACAATGAGCAGTTCTTC. Encoded protein: CASSVFPVGREYNEQFF.

A few counts support this clonotype. CDR3 in DNA: TGTGCCAGCAGTCCGGGACGGTTCACAGATACGCAGTATTTT. Translation gives CASSPGRFTDTQYF. The V gene is TRBV12-3 or TRBV12-4, the J gene TRBJ2-3, with D perhaps TRBD1 or TRBD2 (5 bases each). The CDR3 contains 14 residues. Trimming took 5 bases from V and 2 from J, leaving 11 bases between them.

The chain has TRBV16 and TRBJ2-4, with D possibly TRBD2 on 6 matching bases. CDR1 and CDR2 (germline): KGHSY, FQNENV. The V end was cut by 5 bases, the J end by 0 bases, with 17 bases between. CDR3 length equals 17 residues. This CDR3 reads CASSSGLATGAKNIQYF. The CDR3 DNA sequence: TGTGCCAGCAGCTCCGGGCTAGCGACTGGAGCCAAAAACATTCAGTACTTC.